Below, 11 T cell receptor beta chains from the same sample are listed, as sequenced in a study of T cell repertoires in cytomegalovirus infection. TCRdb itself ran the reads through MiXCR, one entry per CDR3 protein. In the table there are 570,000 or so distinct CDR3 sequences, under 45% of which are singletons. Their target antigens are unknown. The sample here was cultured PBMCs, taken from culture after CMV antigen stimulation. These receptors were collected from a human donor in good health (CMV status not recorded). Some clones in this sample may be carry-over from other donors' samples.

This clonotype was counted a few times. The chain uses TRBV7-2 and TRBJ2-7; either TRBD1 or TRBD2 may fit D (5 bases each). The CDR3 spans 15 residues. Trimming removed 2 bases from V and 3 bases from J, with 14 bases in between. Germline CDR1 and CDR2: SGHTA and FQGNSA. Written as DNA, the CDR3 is TGTGCCAGCAGCTTAAGTGGGACCGGCAACTACGAGCAGTACTTC. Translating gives CASSLSGTGNYEQYF.

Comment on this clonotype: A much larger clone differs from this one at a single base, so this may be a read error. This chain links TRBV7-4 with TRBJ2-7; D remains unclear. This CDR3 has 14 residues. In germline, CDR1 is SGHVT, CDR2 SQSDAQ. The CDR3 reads CASRLDTEAYEQYF. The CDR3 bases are TGTGCCAGCAGATTAGATACAGAAGCCTACGAGCAGTACTTC.

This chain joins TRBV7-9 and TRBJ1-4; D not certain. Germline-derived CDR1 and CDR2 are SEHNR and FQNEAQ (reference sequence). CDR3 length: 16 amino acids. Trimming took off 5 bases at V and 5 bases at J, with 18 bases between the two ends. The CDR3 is CASSLLLTRENEKLFF. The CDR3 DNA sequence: TGTGCCAGCAGCCTACTATTGACAAGGGAGAATGAAAAACTGTTTTTT.

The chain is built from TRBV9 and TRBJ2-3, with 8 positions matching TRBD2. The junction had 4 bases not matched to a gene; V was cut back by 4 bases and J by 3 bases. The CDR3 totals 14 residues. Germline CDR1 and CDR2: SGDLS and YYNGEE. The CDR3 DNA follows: TGTGCCAGCAGCAAGCGGGAGTGGACAGATACGCAGTATTTT. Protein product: CASSKREWTDTQYF.

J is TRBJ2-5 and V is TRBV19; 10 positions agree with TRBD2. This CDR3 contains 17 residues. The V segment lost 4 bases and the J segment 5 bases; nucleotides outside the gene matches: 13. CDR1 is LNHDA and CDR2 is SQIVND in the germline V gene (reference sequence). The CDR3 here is CASSSPTSGRARETQYF. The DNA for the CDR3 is TGTGCCAGTAGTAGTCCCACGAGCGGGAGGGCCAGGGAGACCCAGTACTTC. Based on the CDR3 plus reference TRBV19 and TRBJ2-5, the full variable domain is DGGITQSPKYLFRKEGQNVTLSCEQNLNHDAMYWYRQDPGQGLRLIYYSQIVNDFQKGDIAEGYSVSREKKESFPLTVTSAQKNPTAFYLCASSSPTSGRARETQYFGPGTRLLVL.

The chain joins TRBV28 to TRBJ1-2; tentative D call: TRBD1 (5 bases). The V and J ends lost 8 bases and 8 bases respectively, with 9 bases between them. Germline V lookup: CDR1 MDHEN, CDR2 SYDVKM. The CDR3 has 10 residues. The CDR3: CASQGVGYTF. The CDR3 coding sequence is TGTGCCAGCCAGGGCGTCGGCTACACCTTC.

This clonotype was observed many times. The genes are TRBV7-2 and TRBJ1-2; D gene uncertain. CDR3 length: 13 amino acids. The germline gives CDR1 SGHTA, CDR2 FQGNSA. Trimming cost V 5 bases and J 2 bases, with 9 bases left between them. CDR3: CASSPRGNYGYTF. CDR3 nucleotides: TGTGCCAGCAGCCCCCGTGGGAACTATGGCTACACCTTC. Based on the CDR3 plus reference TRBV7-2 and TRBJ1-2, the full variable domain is GAGVSQSPSNKVTEKGKDVELRCDPISGHTALYWYRQSLGQGLEFLIYFQGNSAPDKSGLPSDRFSAERTGGSVSTLTIQRTQQEDSAVYLCASSPRGNYGYTFGSGTRLTVV.

In nucleotides, the CDR3 is TGTGCCAGCAGCGTACATAGGACAGGGCCCTACGAGCAGTACTTC. It translates to CASSVHRTGPYEQYF. The rearrangement links TRBV9 to TRBJ2-7; 8 bases align to TRBD1. J gave up 2 bases and V 1 base, and 5 bases lay outside the gene matches. Germline V gene lookup returns CDR1 SGDLS and CDR2 YYNGEE. The CDR3 is made up of 15 amino acids.

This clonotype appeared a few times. CDR3 DNA sequence: TGTGCCAGCAGTTACTCCCCCCAGGGCTGGGGGTACAATGAGCAGTTCTTC. The encoded protein is CASSYSPQGWGYNEQFF. The chain joins TRBV6-5 to TRBJ2-1; D may be TRBD1 or TRBD2 (5 bases each). Per germline, CDR1 MNHEY and CDR2 SVGAGI. The CDR3 has 17 residues. With 0 bases removed from V and 4 bases from J, the gap between germline ends came to 16 bases.

The CDR3 DNA is TGTGCCAGCAGCTTGTGGGACTACGAGCAGTACTTC. Translation gives CASSLWDYEQYF. J is TRBJ2-7 and V is TRBV5-6; no firm D call. The length of the CDR3 is 12 residues. Looked up from germline, CDR1 is SGHDT and CDR2 is YYEEEE. Deletions cut 1 base from V and 3 bases from J, with 5 bases between. Together with reference TRBV5-6 and TRBJ2-7, the CDR3 gives the full variable domain: DAGVTQSPTHLIKTRGQQVTLRCSPKSGHDTVSWYQQALGQGPQFIFQYYEEEERQRGNFPDRFSGHQFPNYSSELNVNALLLGDSALYLCASSLWDYEQYFGPGTRLTVT.

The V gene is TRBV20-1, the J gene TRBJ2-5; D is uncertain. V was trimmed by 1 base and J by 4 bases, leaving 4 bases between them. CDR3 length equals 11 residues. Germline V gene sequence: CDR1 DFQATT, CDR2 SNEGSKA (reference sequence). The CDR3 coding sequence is TGCAGTGCTAGAGGGGTAGAGACCCAGTACTTC. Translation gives CSARGVETQYF.